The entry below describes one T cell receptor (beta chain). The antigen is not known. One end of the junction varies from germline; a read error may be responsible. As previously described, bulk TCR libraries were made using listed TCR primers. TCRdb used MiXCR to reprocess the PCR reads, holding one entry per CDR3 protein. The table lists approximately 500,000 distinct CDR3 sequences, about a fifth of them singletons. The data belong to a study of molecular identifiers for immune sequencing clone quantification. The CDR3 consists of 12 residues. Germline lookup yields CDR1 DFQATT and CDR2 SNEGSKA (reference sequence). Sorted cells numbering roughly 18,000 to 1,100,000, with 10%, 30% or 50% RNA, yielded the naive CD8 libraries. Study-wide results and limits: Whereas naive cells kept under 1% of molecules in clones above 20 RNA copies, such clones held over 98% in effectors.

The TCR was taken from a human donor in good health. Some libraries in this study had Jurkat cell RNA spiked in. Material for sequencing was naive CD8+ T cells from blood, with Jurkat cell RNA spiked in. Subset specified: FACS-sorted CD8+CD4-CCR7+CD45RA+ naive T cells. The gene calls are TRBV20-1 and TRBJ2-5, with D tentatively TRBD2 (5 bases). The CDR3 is CTAEVGQETQYF. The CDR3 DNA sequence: TGTACGGCGGAGGTGGGGCAAGAGACCCAGTACTTC.